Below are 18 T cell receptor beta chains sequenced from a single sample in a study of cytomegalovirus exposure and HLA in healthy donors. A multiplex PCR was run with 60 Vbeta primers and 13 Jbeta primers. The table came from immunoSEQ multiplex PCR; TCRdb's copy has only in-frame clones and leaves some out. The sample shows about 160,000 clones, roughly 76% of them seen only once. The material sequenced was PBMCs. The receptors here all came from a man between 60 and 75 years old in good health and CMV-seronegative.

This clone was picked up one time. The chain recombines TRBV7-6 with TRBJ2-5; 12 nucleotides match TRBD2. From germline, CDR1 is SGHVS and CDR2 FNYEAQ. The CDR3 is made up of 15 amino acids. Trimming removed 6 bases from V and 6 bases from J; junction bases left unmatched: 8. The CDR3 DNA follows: TGTGCCAGCAGAGCGACTAGCGGGGGATTCCAGACCCAGTACTTC. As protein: CASRATSGGFQTQYF.

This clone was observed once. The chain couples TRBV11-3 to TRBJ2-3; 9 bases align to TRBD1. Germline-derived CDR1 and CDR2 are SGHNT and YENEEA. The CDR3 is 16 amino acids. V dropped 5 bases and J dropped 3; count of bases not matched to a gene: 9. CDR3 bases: TGTGCCAGCAGCAGAGGGACAGGGATCTGGACAGATACGCAGTATTTT. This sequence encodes CASSRGTGIWTDTQYF.

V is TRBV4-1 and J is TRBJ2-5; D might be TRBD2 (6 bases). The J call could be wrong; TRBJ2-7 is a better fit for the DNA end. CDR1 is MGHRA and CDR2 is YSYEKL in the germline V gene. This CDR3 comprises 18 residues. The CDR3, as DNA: TGCGCCAGCAGCCAAGTCGCTTTCACTAGCCTTTTATCCAACGAGCAGTACTTC. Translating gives CASSQVAFTSLLSNEQYF.

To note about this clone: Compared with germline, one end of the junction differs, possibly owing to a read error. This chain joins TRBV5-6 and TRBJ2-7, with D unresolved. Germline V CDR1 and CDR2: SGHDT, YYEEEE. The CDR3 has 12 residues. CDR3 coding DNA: TGTGCCAGCAACAGATTCTCCTACGGGCAGTACTTC. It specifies CASNRFSYGQYF.

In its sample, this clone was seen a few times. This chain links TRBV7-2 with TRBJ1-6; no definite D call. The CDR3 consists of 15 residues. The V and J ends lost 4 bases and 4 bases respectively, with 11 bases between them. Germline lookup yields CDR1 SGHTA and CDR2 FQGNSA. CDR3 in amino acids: CASSSDPGYNSPLHF. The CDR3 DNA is TGTGCCAGCAGCTCTGACCCGGGGTATAATTCACCCCTCCACTTT.

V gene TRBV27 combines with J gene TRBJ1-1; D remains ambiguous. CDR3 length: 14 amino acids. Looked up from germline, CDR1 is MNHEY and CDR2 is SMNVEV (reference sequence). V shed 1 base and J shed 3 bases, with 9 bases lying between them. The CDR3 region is CASSLYPGDTEAFF. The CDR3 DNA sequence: TGTGCCAGCAGTTTATATCCCGGGGACACTGAAGCTTTCTTT.

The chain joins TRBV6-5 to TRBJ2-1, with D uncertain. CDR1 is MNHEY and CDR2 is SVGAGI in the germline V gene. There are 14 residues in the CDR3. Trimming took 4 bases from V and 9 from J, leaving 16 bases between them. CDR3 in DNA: TGTGCCAGCAGTTTCTCTACGAATTCGGGTGAGCAGTTCTTC. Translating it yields CASSFSTNSGEQFF.

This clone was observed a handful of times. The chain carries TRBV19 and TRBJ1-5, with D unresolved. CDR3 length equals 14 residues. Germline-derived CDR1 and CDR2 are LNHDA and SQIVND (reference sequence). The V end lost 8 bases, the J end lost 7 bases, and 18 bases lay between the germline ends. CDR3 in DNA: TGTGCCAGTGCCTTGACCAGGCGAGGGCAGCCCCAGCATTTT. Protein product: CASALTRRGQPQHF.

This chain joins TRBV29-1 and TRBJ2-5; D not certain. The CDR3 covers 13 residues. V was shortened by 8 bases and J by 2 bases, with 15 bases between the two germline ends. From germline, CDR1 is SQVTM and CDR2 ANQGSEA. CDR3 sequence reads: CSTSVGAQETQYF. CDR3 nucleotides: TGCAGCACTTCGGTCGGAGCTCAAGAGACCCAGTACTTC.

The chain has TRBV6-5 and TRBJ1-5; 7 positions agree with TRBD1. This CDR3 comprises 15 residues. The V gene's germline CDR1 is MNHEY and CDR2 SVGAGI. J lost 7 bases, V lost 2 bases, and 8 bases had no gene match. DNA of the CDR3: TGTGCCAGCAGTTACGCGGCAGGGGGGCGGCAGCCCCAGCATTTT. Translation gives CASSYAAGGRQPQHF.

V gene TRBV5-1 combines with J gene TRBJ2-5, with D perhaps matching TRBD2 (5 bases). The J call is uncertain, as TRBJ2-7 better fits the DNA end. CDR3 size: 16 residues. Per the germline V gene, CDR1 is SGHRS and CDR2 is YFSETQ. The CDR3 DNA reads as TGCGCCAGCAGCTCGGAACCGGGGAAGAGCTCCTACGAGCAGTACTTC. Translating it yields CASSSEPGKSSYEQYF.

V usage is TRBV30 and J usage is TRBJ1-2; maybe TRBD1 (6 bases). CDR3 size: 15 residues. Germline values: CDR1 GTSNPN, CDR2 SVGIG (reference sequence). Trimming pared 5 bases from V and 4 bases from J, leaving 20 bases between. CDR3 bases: TGTGCCTGGGCCGTCCCCGGGGGGGGCGGCTATGGCTACACCTTC. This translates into CAWAVPGGGGYGYTF.

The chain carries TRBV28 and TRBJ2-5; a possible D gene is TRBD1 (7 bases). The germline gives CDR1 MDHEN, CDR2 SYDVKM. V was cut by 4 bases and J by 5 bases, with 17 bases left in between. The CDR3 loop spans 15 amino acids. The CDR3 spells CASSYAGQPRETQYF. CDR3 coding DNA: TGTGCCAGCAGTTACGCGGGACAGCCTCGGGAGACCCAGTACTTC.

The CDR3 coding sequence is TGTGCCAGCGGAGAAAAACCCTCCGCAACTAATGAAAAACTGTTTTTT. This gives the protein CASGEKPSATNEKLFF. This sequence joins TRBV7-6 and TRBJ1-4; unclear D gene. V lost 8 bases to trimming and J lost 0 bases, with 16 bases between them. CDR3 length: 16 residues. Germline-derived CDR1 and CDR2 are SGHVS and FNYEAQ.

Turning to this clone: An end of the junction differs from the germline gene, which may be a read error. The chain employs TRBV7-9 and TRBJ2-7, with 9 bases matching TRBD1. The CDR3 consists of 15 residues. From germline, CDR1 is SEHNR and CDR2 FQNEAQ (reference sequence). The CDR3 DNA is TGTTCCAGCAGCTCCCTAAACAGGGGGCCCTACGAGCAGTACTTC. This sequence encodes CSSSSLNRGPYEQYF.

The CDR3 bases are TGTGCCAGCAGCTTGGTATCAGGGGAGACCCAGTACTTC. Amino acids: CASSLVSGETQYF. V is TRBV7-7 and J is TRBJ2-5, with D possibly being TRBD1 (5 bases). The V end lost 3 bases, the J end lost 5 bases, and 10 bases lay between the germline ends. There are 13 residues in the CDR3. The germline V gene encodes CDR1 SSHAT and CDR2 FNYEAQ (reference sequence).

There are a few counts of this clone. The CDR3 region is CASSFFSGSDQETQYF. DNA for the CDR3: TGCGCCAGCAGCTTCTTTAGCGGGAGTGATCAAGAGACCCAGTACTTC. The rearrangement joins TRBV5-1 to TRBJ2-5; the match to TRBD2 covers 9 bases. The CDR3 runs 16 residues. The ends lost 2 bases at V and 2 bases at J; junction bases unmatched: 7. Germline CDR1 SGHRS, CDR2 YFSETQ.

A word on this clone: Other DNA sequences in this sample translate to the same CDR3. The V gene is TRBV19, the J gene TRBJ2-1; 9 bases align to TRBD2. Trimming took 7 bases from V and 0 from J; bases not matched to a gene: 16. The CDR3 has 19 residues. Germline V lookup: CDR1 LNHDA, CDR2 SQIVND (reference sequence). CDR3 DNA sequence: TGTGCCAGTACCATGGGGCTAGCGGGACCCCCAAGCTCCTACAATGAGCAGTTCTTC. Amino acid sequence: CASTMGLAGPPSSYNEQFF.